The present TCR beta chain was sequenced within a study of cytomegalovirus exposure and HLA in healthy donors. V was cut by 1 base and J by 0 bases, with 11 bases left in between. Germline CDR1 reads SGHAT; CDR2 reads FQNNGV. The CDR3 length is 16 residues. The PCR made use of 60 Vbeta and 13 Jbeta primers. Profiled with immunoSEQ multiplex PCR; TCRdb holds only in-frame clones, not every one. The sample records about 150,000 clones, around 75% being singletons. Source material: PBMCs. This TCR was recovered from a woman under 30 in good health and CMV-seronegative. V usage is TRBV11-2 and J usage is TRBJ2-3; possibly TRBD2 for D (6 bases). The CDR3 loop is CASSLVAGGSTDTQYF. For the CDR3, the DNA is TGTGCCAGCAGCTTAGTTGCCGGGGGTAGCACAGATACGCAGTATTTT.